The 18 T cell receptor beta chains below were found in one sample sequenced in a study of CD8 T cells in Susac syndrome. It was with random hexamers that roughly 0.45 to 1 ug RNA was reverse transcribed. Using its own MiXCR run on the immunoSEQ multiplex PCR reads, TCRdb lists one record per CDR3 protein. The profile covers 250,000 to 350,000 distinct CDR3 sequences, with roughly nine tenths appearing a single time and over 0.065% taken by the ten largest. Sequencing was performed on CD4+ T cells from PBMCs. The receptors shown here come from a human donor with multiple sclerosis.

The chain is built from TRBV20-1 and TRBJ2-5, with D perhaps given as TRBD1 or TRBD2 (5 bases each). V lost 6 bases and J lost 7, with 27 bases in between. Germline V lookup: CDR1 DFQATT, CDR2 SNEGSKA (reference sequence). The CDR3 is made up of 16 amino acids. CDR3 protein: CSASHASEGPAGTQYF. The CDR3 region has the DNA TGCAGTGCATCACATGCATCTGAGGGGCCGGCGGGGACCCAGTACTTC.

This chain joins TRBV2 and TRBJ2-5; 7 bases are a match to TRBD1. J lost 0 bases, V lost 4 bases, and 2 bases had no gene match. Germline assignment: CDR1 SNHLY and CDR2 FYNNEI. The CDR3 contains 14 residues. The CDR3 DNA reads TGTGCCAGCAGTGGGGACAGTTACCAAGAGACCCAGTACTTC. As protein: CASSGDSYQETQYF.

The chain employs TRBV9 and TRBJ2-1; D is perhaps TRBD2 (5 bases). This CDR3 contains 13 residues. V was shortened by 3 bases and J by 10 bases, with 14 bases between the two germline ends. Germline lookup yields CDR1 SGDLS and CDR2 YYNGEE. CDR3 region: CASSAPDSTEQFF. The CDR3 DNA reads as TGTGCCAGCAGCGCACCGGACTCAACCGAGCAGTTCTTC.

The CDR3 nucleotides read TGTGCCAGCAGCCAAGTGGGGACATCGGTTAGGTACTTC. This codes for CASSQVGTSVRYF. The chain employs TRBV14 and TRBJ2-5; TRBD1 might be the D (6 bases). Germline V CDR1 and CDR2: SGHDN, FVKESK. V was trimmed by 1 base and J by 13 bases, leaving 16 bases between them. The CDR3 contains 13 residues.

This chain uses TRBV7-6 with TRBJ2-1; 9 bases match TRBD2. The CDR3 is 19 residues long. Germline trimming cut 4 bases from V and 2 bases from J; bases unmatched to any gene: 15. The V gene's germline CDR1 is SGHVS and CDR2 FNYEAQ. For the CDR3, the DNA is TGTGCCAGCAGCTCCGCTGGGCGGGGGGGCCCCCTAGCCTACAATGAGCAGTTCTTC. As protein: CASSSAGRGGPLAYNEQFF.

The CDR3 is CASSQDHNREYQPQHF. CDR3 in DNA: TGCGCCAGCAGCCAAGATCATAACAGGGAGTATCAGCCCCAGCATTTT. The V call is TRBV4-3, the J call TRBJ1-5; the D gene is possibly TRBD1 (6 bases). Germline CDR1 LGHNA, CDR2 YSLEER. Trimming removed 0 bases at V and 5 bases at J, with 14 bases between. The CDR3 contains 16 residues.

The CDR3 DNA reads TGTGCCAGCAGTGGGGAAACAGGTGCGCTCCACGAGCAGTACTTC. Translation: CASSGETGALHEQYF. The chain links TRBV2 to TRBJ2-7; weak D call: TRBD1 (5 bases). Trimming cost V 4 bases and J 5 bases, with 18 bases left between them. Germline V gene lookup returns CDR1 SNHLY and CDR2 FYNNEI. CDR3 length equals 15 residues.

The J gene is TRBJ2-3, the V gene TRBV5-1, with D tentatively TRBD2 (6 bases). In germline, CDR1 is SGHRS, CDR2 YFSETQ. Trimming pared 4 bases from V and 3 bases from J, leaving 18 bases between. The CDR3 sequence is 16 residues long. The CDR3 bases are TGCGCCAGCAGCCTAAGGGGCGGGGCCTCAACAGATACGCAGTATTTT. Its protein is CASSLRGGASTDTQYF.

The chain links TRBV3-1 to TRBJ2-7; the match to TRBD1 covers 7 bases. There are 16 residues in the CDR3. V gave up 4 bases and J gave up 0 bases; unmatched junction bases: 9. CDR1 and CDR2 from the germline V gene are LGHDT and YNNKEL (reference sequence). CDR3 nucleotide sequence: TGTGCCAGCAGCCCAGGGACAGACTTCAGCTCCTACGAGCAGTACTTC. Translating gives CASSPGTDFSSYEQYF.

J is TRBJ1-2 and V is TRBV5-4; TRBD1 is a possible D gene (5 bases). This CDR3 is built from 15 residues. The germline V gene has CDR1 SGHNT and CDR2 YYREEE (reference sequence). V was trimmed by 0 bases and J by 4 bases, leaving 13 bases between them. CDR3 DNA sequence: TGTGCCAGCAGCTTGGCAGGGAAAAGGGTCTATGGCTACACCTTC. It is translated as CASSLAGKRVYGYTF.

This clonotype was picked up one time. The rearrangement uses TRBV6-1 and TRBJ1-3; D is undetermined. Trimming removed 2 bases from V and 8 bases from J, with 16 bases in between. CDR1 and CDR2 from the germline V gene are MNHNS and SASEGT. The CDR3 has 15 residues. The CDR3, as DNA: TGTGCCAGCAGTGAATTTTGGGGATCCGGCCACACCATATATTTT. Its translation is CASSEFWGSGHTIYF.

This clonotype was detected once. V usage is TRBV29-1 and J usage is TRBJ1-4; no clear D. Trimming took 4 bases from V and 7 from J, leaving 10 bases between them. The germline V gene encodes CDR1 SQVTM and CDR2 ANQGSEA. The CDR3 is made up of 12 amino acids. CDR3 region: CSVGEGGEKLFF. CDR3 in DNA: TGCAGCGTTGGGGAGGGAGGTGAAAAACTGTTTTTT.

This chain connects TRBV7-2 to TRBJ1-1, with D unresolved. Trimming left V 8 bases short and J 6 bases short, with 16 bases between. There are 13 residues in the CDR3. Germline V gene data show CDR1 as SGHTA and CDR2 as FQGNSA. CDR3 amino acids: CASSREFIAEAFF. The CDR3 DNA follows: TGTGCCAGCTCTAGGGAGTTCATCGCTGAAGCTTTCTTT.

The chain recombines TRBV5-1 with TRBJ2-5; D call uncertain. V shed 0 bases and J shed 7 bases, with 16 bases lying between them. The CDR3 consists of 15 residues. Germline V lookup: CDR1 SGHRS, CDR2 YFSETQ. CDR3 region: CASSLGGSAIGTQYF. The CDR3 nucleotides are TGCGCCAGCAGCTTGGGCGGCTCGGCGATTGGGACCCAGTACTTC.

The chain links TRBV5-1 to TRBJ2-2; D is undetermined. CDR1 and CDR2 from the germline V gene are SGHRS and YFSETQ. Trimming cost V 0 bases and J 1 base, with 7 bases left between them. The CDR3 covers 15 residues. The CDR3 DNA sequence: TGCGCCAGCAGCTTGGTGGCCGGGAACACCGGGGAGCTGTTTTTT. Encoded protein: CASSLVAGNTGELFF.

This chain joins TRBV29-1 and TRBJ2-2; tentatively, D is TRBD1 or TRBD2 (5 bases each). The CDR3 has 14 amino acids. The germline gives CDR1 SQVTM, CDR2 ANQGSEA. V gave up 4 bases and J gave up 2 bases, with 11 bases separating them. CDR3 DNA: TGCAGCGTTGGAGGGGTTCATAACACCGGGGAGCTGTTTTTT. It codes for CSVGGVHNTGELFF.

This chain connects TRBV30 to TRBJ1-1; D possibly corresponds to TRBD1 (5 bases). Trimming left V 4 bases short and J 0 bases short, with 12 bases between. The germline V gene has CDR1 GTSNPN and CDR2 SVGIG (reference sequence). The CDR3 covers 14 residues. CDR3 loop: CAWKTAELNTEAFF. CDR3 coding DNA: TGTGCCTGGAAGACAGCGGAACTGAACACTGAAGCTTTCTTT.

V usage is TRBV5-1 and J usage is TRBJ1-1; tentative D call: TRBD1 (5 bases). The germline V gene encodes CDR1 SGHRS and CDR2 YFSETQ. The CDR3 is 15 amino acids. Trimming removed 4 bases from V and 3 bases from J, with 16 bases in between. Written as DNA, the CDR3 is TGCGCCAGCAGCCCGGGGGGACCTTGGGACACTGAAGCTTTCTTT. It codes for CASSPGGPWDTEAFF. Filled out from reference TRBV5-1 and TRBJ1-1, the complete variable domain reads KAGVTQTPRYLIKTRGQQVTLSCSPISGHRSVSWYQQTPGQGLQFLFEYFSETQRNKGNFPGRFSGRQFSNSRSEMNVSTLELGDSALYLCASSPGGPWDTEAFFGQGTRLTVV.